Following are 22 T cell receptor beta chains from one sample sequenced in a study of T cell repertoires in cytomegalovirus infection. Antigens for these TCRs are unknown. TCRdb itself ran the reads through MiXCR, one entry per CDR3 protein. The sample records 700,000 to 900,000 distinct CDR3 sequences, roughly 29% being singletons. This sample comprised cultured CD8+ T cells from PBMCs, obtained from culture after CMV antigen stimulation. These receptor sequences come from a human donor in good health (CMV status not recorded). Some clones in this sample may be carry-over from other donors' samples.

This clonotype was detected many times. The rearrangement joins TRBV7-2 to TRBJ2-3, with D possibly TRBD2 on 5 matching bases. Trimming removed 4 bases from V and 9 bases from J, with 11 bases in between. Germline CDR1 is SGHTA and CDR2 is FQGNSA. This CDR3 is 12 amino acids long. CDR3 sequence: CASSYVRGTQYF. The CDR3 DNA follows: TGTGCCAGCAGCTACGTACGAGGGACGCAGTATTTT.

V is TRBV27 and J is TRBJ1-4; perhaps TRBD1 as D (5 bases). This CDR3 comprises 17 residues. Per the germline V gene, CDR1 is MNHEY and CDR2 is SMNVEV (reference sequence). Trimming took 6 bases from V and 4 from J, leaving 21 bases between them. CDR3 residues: CASRPRGEGNINEKLFF. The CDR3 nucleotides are TGTGCCAGCAGGCCCCGGGGGGAAGGCAACATTAATGAAAAACTGTTTTTT.

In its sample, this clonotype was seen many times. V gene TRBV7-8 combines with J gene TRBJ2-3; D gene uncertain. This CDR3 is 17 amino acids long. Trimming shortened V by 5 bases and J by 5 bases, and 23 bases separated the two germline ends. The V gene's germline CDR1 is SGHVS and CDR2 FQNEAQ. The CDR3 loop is CASSLIVAAPSGDTQYF. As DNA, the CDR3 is TGTGCCAGCAGCCTAATCGTAGCTGCCCCTTCGGGAGATACGCAGTATTTT. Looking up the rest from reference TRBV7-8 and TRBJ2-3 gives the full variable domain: GAGVSQSPRYKVAKRGQDVALRCDPISGHVSLFWYQQALGQGPEFLTYFQNEAQLDKSGLPSDRFFAERPEGSVSTLKIQRTQQEDSAVYLCASSLIVAAPSGDTQYFGPGTRLTVL.

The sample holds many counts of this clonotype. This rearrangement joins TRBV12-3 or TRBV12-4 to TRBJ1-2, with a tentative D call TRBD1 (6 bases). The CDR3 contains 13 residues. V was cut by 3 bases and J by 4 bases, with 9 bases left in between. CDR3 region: CASSLGAGYGYTF. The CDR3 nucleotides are TGTGCCAGCAGTTTGGGGGCTGGCTATGGCTACACCTTC.

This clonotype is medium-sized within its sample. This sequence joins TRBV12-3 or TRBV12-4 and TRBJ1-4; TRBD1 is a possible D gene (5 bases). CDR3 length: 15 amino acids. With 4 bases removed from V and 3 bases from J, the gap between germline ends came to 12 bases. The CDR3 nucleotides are TGTGCCAGCAGTTCGCCGGGACCGGCTAATGAAAAACTGTTTTTT. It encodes CASSSPGPANEKLFF.

DNA for the CDR3: TGCAGTGCTGGGGCAGGGGCCTATGGCTACACCTTC. Translating it yields CSAGAGAYGYTF. This sequence joins TRBV20-1 and TRBJ1-2, with D perhaps TRBD1 (6 bases). This CDR3 comprises 12 residues. The germline CDR1 and CDR2 sequences are DFQATT and SNEGSKA (reference sequence). V gave up 5 bases and J gave up 4 bases, with 11 bases separating them.

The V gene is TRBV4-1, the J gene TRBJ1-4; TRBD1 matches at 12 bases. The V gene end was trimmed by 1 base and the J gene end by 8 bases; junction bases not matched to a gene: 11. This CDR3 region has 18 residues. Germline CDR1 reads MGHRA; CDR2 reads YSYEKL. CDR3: CASSQGPGQGAINEKLFF. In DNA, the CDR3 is TGCGCCAGCAGCCAAGGACCGGGACAGGGGGCTATAAACGAAAAACTGTTTTTT.

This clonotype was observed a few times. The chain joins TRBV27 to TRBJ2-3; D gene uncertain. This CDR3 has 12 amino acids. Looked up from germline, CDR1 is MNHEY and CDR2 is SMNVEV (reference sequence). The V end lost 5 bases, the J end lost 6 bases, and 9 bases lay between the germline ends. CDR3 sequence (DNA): TGTGCCAGCAGTCGTAACGGGGATACGCAGTATTTT. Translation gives CASSRNGDTQYF.

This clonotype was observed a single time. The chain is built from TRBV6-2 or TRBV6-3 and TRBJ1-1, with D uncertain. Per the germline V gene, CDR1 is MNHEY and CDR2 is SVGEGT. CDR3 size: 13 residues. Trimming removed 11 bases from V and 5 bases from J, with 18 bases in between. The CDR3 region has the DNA TGTGCCGGCACCGCAGGACCGGGGACTGAAGCTTTCTTT. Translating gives CAGTAGPGTEAFF.

In nucleotides, the CDR3 is TGTGCCAGCAGCCAGGGGTCGGGTGGCTACACCTTC. Translated: CASSQGSGGYTF. V usage is TRBV3-1 and J usage is TRBJ1-2; D remains ambiguous. The CDR3 extends over 12 amino acids. The germline V gene encodes CDR1 LGHDT and CDR2 YNNKEL (reference sequence). The germline V and J ends were trimmed by 3 bases and 7 bases, with 9 bases remaining between them.

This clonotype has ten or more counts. The CDR3 is CASSLDPSGQETQYF. The CDR3 bases are TGTGCCAGCAGCTTAGATCCGTCGGGGCAAGAGACCCAGTACTTC. This chain connects TRBV7-6 to TRBJ2-5; maybe TRBD2 (5 bases). Germline CDR1 reads SGHVS; CDR2 reads FNYEAQ. The CDR3 has 15 residues. Trimming stripped 1 base from V and 2 bases from J, with 11 bases between.

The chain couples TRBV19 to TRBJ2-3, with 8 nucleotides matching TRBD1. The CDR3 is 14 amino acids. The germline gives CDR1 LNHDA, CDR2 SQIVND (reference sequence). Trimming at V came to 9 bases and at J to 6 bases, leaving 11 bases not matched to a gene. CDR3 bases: TGTGCCAGCGGTGACAGGGGCGAGTGGGATACGCAGTATTTT. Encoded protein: CASGDRGEWDTQYF.

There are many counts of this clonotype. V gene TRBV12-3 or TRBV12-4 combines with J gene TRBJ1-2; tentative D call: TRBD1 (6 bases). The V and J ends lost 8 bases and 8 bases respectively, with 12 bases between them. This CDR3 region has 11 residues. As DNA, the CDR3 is TGTGCCAGCCTCGGACAGTCAGGCTACACCTTC. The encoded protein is CASLGQSGYTF.

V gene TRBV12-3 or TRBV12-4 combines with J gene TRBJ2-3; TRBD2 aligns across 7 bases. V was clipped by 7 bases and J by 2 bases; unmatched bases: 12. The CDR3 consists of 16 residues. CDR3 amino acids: CASTAWGGKDTDTQYF. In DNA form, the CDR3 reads TGTGCCAGCACTGCATGGGGGGGAAAAGACACAGATACGCAGTATTTT.

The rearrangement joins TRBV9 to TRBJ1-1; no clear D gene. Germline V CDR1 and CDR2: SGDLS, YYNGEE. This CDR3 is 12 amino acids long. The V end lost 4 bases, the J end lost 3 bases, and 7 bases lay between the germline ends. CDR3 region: CASSPMDTEAFF. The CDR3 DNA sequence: TGTGCCAGCAGCCCCATGGACACTGAAGCTTTCTTT.

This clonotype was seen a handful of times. The CDR3 DNA reads as TGTGCCAGCAGCTTAGCCGGGGGGGGAGTCTATGGCTACACCTTC. Its protein product is CASSLAGGGVYGYTF. The chain is built from TRBV7-6 and TRBJ1-2, with D maybe TRBD1 (5 bases). Germline lookup yields CDR1 SGHVS and CDR2 FNYEAQ. The V and J ends lost 0 bases and 4 bases respectively, with 12 bases between them. The CDR3 runs 15 residues. The complete variable domain, with remaining parts taken from reference TRBV7-6 and TRBJ1-2, reads GAGVSQSPRYKVTKRGQDVALRCDPISGHVSLYWYRQALGQGPEFLTYFNYEAQQDKSGLPNDRFSAERPEGSISTLTIQRTEQRDSAMYRCASSLAGGGVYGYTFGSGTRLTVV.

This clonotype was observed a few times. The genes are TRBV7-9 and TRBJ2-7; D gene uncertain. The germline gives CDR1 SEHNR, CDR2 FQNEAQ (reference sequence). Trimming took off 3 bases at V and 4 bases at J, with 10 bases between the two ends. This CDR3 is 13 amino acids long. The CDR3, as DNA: TGTGCCAGCAGCTTCGGAATTGTTTACGAGCAGTACGTC. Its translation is CASSFGIVYEQYV.

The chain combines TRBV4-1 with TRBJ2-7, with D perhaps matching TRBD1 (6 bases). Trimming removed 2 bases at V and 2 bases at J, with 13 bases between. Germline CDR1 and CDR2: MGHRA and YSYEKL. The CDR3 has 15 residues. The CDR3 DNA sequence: TGCGCCAGCAGCCAAACCGCGACAGGCCCCTACGAGCAGTACGTC. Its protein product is CASSQTATGPYEQYV.

CDR3 bases: TGTGCCAGCAGCCGGGAGGACCCGTACAATGAGCAGTTCTTC. Translating it yields CASSREDPYNEQFF. The rearrangement links TRBV12-3 or TRBV12-4 to TRBJ2-1; 7 bases match TRBD2. The J segment lost 4 bases and the V segment lost 6 bases, leaving 6 bases of the junction unmatched. The CDR3 is made up of 14 amino acids.

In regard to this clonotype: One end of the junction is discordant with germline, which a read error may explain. As DNA, the CDR3 is TGTGCCAACAGTTTTGGTCGTCCCCCTAATGAAAAACTGTTTTTT. This gives the protein CANSFGRPPNEKLFF. V is TRBV12-3 or TRBV12-4 and J is TRBJ1-4; D remains ambiguous. This CDR3 comprises 15 residues.

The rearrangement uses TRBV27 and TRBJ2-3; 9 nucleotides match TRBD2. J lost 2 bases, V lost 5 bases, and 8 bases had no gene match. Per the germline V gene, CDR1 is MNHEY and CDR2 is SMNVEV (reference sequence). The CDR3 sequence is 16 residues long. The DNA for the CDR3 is TGTGCCAGCAGTGATAGCGGGGGAGTTCACACAGATACGCAGTATTTT. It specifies CASSDSGGVHTDTQYF.

The CDR3 DNA follows: TGTGCCAGCACCCAAACCCTGGGACAGAACACTGAAGCTTTCTTT. Translated: CASTQTLGQNTEAFF. The rearrangement uses TRBV6-8 and TRBJ1-1, with a weak D call TRBD1 (6 bases). The CDR3 length is 15 residues. The germline V gene encodes CDR1 MNHGY and CDR2 SAAAGT. The ends were cut back, 7 bases at V and 1 base at J, with 16 bases in the middle.